This TCR beta chain was documented in a study of cytomegalovirus exposure and HLA in healthy donors. With 60 Vbeta and 13 Jbeta primers, the PCR was carried out. Repertoires were generated with immunoSEQ multiplex PCR, while TCRdb's copy carries only in-frame clones and drops some. The sample yields about 110,000 clones, 79% seen once. General study findings and limits: About 87% or about 30% of the time was how often most TCR beta V segments were productive, according to an earlier analysis. HLA alleles were associated with 15,000 to 20,000 TCR beta sequences in a later analysis at 0.05 false discovery rate.

Of note for this clone: Its antigen is unknown.

The CDR3 sequence is 14 residues long. Per the germline V gene, CDR1 is LNHDA and CDR2 is SQIVND (reference sequence). V lost 3 bases to trimming and J lost 6 bases; unmatched junction nucleotides: 4. Sequenced: PBMCs. The chain is built from TRBV19 and TRBJ2-1; 8 bases are shared with TRBD2. This receptor was taken from a woman between 18 and 29 years old in good health and CMV-seropositive. In DNA, the CDR3 is TGTGCCAGTAGTATCCTAGGACTAGCCAATGAGCAGTTCTTC. Amino acids: CASSILGLANEQFF.